The T cell receptor beta chain described here comes from a study of blood T cell repertoires in COVID-19. In the study overall: In each case, the material was cDNA or gDNA derived from T cells, B-cell-depleted T cells, or PBMCs.

This CDR3 is built from 13 residues. V gave up 2 bases and J gave up 2 bases, with 6 bases separating them. Germline-derived CDR1 and CDR2 are LNHDA and SQIVND (reference sequence). Per the authors' pipeline: Reference gene primers were amplified, and this amplification served to estimate nucleated cell counts. Sequencing used immunoSEQ multiplex PCR; TCRdb keeps in-frame clones, though not all of them. V and J calls and clone size are given by that table; D and trimming were obtained from the DNA. Of 100,000 or so clones detected, 91% appear once; the ten largest clones hold roughly 4.3%. The rearrangement uses TRBV19 and TRBJ1-2; perhaps TRBD1 as D (5 bases). The sequenced sample consisted of peripheral blood. This receptor was taken from a man aged 18 to 30 with acute or convalescent COVID-19. The CDR3 DNA reads as TGTGCCAGTAGTATAACAGGAAACTATGGCTACACCTTC. This sequence encodes CASSITGNYGYTF.